This paragraph reports one T cell receptor (beta chain). V shed 5 bases, J shed 5 bases, and the junction held 7 bases outside the gene matches. The CDR3 contains 15 residues. Germline CDR1 is SGHNT and CDR2 is YENEEA. The record originates from a study of blood T cell repertoires in COVID-19. Overall study: Samples taken during acute and convalescent COVID-19 were collected in the United States, Italy and Spain. PBMCs, B-cell-depleted T cells, or T cells provided the cDNA or gDNA that made up the material.

Per the original data handling: It was from reference gene primer amplification that nucleated cell counts were estimated. Produced via immunoSEQ multiplex PCR; TCRdb's table is partial and in-frame only. The DNA gave D and trimming, while V, J and clone size come from that table. Here the sample spans some 60,000 clones, roughly four fifths being singletons. Sequenced input: peripheral blood. This chain uses TRBV11-3 with TRBJ2-1, with 9 bases identical to TRBD2. This sequence was found in a woman of 80 years or more with acute or convalescent COVID-19. Here the CDR3 reads CASSPEIAGDNEQFF. The CDR3 nucleotides read TGTGCCAGCAGCCCTGAAATAGCGGGAGACAATGAGCAGTTCTTC.